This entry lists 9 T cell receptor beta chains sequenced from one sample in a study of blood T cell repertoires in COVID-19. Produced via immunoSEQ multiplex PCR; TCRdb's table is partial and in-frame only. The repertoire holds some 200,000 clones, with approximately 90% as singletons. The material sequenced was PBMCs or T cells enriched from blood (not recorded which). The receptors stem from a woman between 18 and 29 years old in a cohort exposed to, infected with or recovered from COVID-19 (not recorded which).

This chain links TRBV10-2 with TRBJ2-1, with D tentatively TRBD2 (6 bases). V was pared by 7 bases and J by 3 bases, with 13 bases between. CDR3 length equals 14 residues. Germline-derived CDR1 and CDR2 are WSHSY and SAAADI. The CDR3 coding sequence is TGCGCCAGCACCCGGCCGGGGGTCTACAATGAGCAGTTCTTC. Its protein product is CASTRPGVYNEQFF.

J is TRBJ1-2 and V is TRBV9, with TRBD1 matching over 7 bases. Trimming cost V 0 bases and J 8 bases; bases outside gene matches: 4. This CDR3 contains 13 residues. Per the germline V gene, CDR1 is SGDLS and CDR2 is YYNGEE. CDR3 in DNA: TGTGCCAGCAGCGTAGAGGGGGCGGGCGGCTACACCTTC. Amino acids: CASSVEGAGGYTF.

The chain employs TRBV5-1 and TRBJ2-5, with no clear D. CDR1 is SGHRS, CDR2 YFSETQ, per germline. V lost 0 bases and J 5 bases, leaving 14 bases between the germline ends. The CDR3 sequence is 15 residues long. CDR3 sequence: CASSLDGANGETQYF. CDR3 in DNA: TGCGCCAGCAGCTTGGACGGTGCTAACGGGGAGACCCAGTACTTC.

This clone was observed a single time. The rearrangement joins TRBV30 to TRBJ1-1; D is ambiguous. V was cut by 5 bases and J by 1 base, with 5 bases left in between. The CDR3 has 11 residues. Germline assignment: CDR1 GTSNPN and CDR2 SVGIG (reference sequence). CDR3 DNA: TGTGCCTGGCGGTGGAACACTGAAGCTTTCTTT. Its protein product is CAWRWNTEAFF.

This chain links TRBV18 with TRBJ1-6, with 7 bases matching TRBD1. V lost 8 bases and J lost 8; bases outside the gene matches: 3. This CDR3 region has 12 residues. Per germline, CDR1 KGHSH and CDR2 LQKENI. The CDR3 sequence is CASQGTDSPLHF. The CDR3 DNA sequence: TGTGCCAGCCAGGGGACAGATTCACCCCTCCACTTT.

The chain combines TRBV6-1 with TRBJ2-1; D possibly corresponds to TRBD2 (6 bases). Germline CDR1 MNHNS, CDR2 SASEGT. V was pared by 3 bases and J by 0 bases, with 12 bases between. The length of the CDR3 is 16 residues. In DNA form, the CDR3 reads TGTGCCAGCAGTGATCTGGGGCGGGGCTCCTACAATGAGCAGTTCTTC. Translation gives CASSDLGRGSYNEQFF.

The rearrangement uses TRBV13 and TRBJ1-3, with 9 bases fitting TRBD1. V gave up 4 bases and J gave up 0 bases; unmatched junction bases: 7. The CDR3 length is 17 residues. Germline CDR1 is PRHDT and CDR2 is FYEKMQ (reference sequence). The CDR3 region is CASSSPGQGDSGNTIYF. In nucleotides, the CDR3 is TGTGCCAGCAGCTCTCCGGGACAGGGAGACTCTGGAAACACCATATATTTT.

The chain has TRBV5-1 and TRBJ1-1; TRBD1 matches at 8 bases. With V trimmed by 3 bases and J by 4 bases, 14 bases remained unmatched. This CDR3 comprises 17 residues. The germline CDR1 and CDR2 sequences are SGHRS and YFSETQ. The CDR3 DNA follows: TGCGCCAGCAGCTCCTACTGGGCTCAGGGGGCCGGCACTGAAGCTTTCTTT. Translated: CASSSYWAQGAGTEAFF.

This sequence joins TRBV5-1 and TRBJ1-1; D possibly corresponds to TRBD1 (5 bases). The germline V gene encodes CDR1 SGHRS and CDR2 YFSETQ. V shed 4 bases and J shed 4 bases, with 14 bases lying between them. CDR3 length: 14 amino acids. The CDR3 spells CASSQSRGGTEAFF. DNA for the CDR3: TGCGCCAGCAGCCAGTCACGGGGGGGCACTGAAGCTTTCTTT.